Below are 17 T cell receptor beta chains sequenced from a single sample in a study of blood T cell repertoires in COVID-19. Profiling relied on immunoSEQ multiplex PCR, and the TCRdb table lists in-frame clones only, not all of them. The sample holds about half a million clones, approximately 86% seen once. Sequenced sample: PBMCs or T cells enriched from blood (not recorded which). These receptors all stem from a woman aged 60-75 years who had recovered from COVID-19.

The genes are TRBV4-2 and TRBJ1-1, with TRBD1 as a possible D gene (6 bases). Germline V gene sequence: CDR1 LGHNA, CDR2 YNFKEQ. This CDR3 contains 14 residues. V was cut by 0 bases and J by 8 bases, with 13 bases left in between. The CDR3 coding sequence is TGTGCCAGCAGCCAAGACGGCCCCGGACAGGAAGCTTTCTTT. Protein sequence: CASSQDGPGQEAFF.

The V gene is TRBV11-3, the J gene TRBJ2-1, with unresolved D. CDR1 is SGHNT and CDR2 is YENEEA in the germline V gene. With 1 base removed from V and 7 bases from J, the gap between germline ends came to 11 bases. This CDR3 region has 14 residues. The CDR3 loop reads CASSLVGVENEQFF. The CDR3, as DNA: TGTGCCAGCAGCTTAGTCGGAGTCGAGAATGAGCAGTTCTTC.

This clone was seen a handful of times. In the same sample, other DNA sequences code for this CDR3. The genes are TRBV5-1 and TRBJ1-6; tentatively, D is TRBD1 (5 bases). The CDR3 contains 14 residues. Germline loops: CDR1 SGHRS, CDR2 YFSETQ. The V end was cut by 2 bases, the J end by 5 bases, with 8 bases between. In DNA, the CDR3 is TGCGCCAGCAGCTTTGGAGGGGATAATTCACCCCTCCACTTT. It is translated as CASSFGGDNSPLHF. Full variable domain (missing parts from reference TRBV5-1 and TRBJ1-6): KAGVTQTPRYLIKTRGQQVTLSCSPISGHRSVSWYQQTPGQGLQFLFEYFSETQRNKGNFPGRFSGRQFSNSRSEMNVSTLELGDSALYLCASSFGGDNSPLHFGNGTRLTVT.

The V and J genes are TRBV6-5 and TRBJ1-1; D remains ambiguous. The CDR3 spans 13 residues. V was clipped by 8 bases and J by 3 bases, with 13 bases between them. From germline, CDR1 is MNHEY and CDR2 SVGAGI. The CDR3 here is CASGYRRDTEAFF. In nucleotides, the CDR3 is TGTGCCAGCGGCTACCGGCGGGACACTGAAGCTTTCTTT.

This clone was counted once. The rearrangement links TRBV27 to TRBJ2-2; possible D gene TRBD2, 6 bases. The CDR3 length is 12 residues. Germline V lookup: CDR1 MNHEY, CDR2 SMNVEV (reference sequence). CDR3 nucleotides: TGTGCTCTGCGGGGTAACACCGGGGAGCTGTTTTTT. Amino acids: CALRGNTGELFF.

In its sample, this clone was seen a few times. The CDR3 sequence: CASRARSGSELEQYF. CDR3 in DNA: TGTGCCAGCAGGGCCCGATCGGGGAGCGAGCTCGAGCAGTACTTC. This rearrangement joins TRBV2 to TRBJ2-7, with TRBD2 as a possible D gene (5 bases). Germline-derived CDR1 and CDR2 are SNHLY and FYNNEI. The CDR3 is made up of 15 amino acids. V was clipped by 6 bases and J by 6 bases, with 21 bases between them.

This sequence joins TRBV3-1 (or the pseudogene TRBV3-2) and TRBJ2-3, with 7 bases matching TRBD1. The ends lost 6 bases at V and 5 bases at J; junction bases unmatched: 5. This CDR3 is 13 amino acids long. The germline gives CDR1 LGHDT, CDR2 YNNKEL (reference sequence). The CDR3 DNA reads TGTGCCAGCAGGACCACAGGGGAAGATACGCAGTATTTT. Translating it yields CASRTTGEDTQYF.

Only a few counts were recorded for this clone. The chain recombines TRBV18 with TRBJ1-2; TRBD1 agrees at 7 bases. Germline values: CDR1 KGHSH, CDR2 LQKENI. With V trimmed by 3 bases and J by 3 bases, 7 bases remained unmatched. CDR3 length equals 15 residues. CDR3 residues: CASSPSSQGDYGYTF. The CDR3 nucleotides are TGTGCCAGCTCACCGTCCAGCCAGGGGGACTATGGCTACACCTTC.

This chain joins TRBV30 and TRBJ2-3, with 8 positions matching TRBD1. This CDR3 contains 13 residues. J lost 9 bases, V lost 4 bases, and 9 bases had no gene match. Germline V gene sequence: CDR1 GTSNPN, CDR2 SVGIG (reference sequence). CDR3 protein: CAWTGQGGDTQYF. The CDR3 DNA sequence: TGTGCCTGGACCGGACAGGGTGGAGACACGCAGTATTTT. Full variable domain (rest looked up from reference TRBV30 and TRBJ2-3): SQTIHQWPATLVQPVGSPLSLECTVEGTSNPNLYWYRQAAGRGLQLLFYSVGIGQISSEVPQNLSASRPQDRQFILSSKKLLLSDSGFYLCAWTGQGGDTQYFGPGTRLTVL.

The chain links TRBV5-1 to TRBJ1-3; TRBD1 might be the D (6 bases). V lost 5 bases and J 3 bases, leaving 12 bases between the germline ends. The CDR3 runs 14 residues. CDR1 is SGHRS and CDR2 is YFSETQ in the germline V gene. The chain's CDR3 is CASRLTGFGNTIYF. CDR3 coding DNA: TGCGCCAGCAGACTTACAGGGTTTGGAAACACCATATATTTT.

This chain links TRBV7-9 with TRBJ1-6; D may be TRBD1 (6 bases). V was trimmed by 7 bases and J by 9 bases, leaving 16 bases between them. Germline CDR1 is SEHNR and CDR2 is FQNEAQ (reference sequence). This CDR3 is 14 amino acids long. CDR3 bases: TGTGCCAGCACCTCCTCAGGGGAGGGTTCACCCCTCCACTTT. Translated, it gives CASTSSGEGSPLHF. The full variable domain, completed using reference TRBV7-9 and TRBJ1-6, is DTGVSQNPRHKITKRGQNVTFRCDPISEHNRLYWYRQTLGQGPEFLTYFQNEAQLEKSRLLSDRFSAERPKGSFSTLEIQRTEQGDSAMYLCASTSSGEGSPLHFGNGTRLTVT.

The rearrangement joins TRBV27 to TRBJ1-1; unclear D gene. This CDR3 has 12 amino acids. Trimming took off 7 bases at V and 7 bases at J, with 13 bases between the two ends. Germline-derived CDR1 and CDR2 are MNHEY and SMNVEV (reference sequence). The chain's CDR3 is CASTTAGYEAFF. CDR3 DNA: TGTGCCAGCACCACCGCCGGGTATGAAGCTTTCTTT.

V usage is TRBV10-2 and J usage is TRBJ2-2, with D maybe TRBD1 (6 bases). The germline gives CDR1 WSHSY, CDR2 SAAADI. The length of the CDR3 is 15 residues. The germline V and J ends were trimmed by 10 bases and 0 bases, with 15 bases remaining between them. The CDR3 is CATQQGFPNTGELFF. The CDR3 nucleotides are TGCGCCACCCAACAGGGCTTCCCGAACACCGGGGAGCTGTTTTTT.

The V and J genes are TRBV4-1 and TRBJ1-5, with 8 nucleotides matching TRBD1. The germline gives CDR1 MGHRA, CDR2 YSYEKL. The J segment lost 6 bases and the V segment lost 0 bases, leaving 7 bases of the junction unmatched. This CDR3 is 16 amino acids long. CDR3 amino acids: CASSQDWGTGGQPQHF. CDR3 sequence (DNA): TGCGCCAGCAGCCAAGATTGGGGAACAGGGGGTCAGCCCCAGCATTTT.

The chain carries TRBV10-3 and TRBJ2-3, with 10 bases identical to TRBD2. Germline-derived CDR1 and CDR2 are ENHRY and SYGVKD. V trimming: 3 bases; J trimming: 8 bases; junction bases outside the gene matches: 11. The CDR3 runs 16 residues. The chain's CDR3 is CAISDGLAANIGTQYF. CDR3 nucleotides: TGTGCCATCAGTGATGGACTAGCGGCAAATATTGGTACGCAGTATTTT.

The genes are TRBV6-5 and TRBJ1-6, with D unclear. CDR1 is MNHEY, CDR2 SVGAGI, per germline. Deletions cut 5 bases from V and 4 bases from J, with 9 bases between. This CDR3 contains 14 residues. The CDR3 DNA reads TGTGCCAGCAGTCCCCGGGATTATAATTCACCCCTCCACTTT. Protein: CASSPRDYNSPLHF.

The rearrangement joins TRBV12-3 or TRBV12-4 to TRBJ2-7; maybe TRBD2 (6 bases). The CDR3 loop spans 13 amino acids. Trimming left V 0 bases short and J 3 bases short, with 6 bases between. Here the CDR3 reads CASSLAGSYEQYV. Here the CDR3 DNA reads TGTGCCAGCAGTTTAGCCGGGAGCTACGAGCAGTACGTC.